Below are 11 T cell receptor beta chains sequenced from a single sample in a study of cytomegalovirus exposure and HLA in healthy donors. Amplification used 60 Vbeta primers and 13 Jbeta primers. Clones were sequenced by immunoSEQ multiplex PCR, and TCRdb holds only the in-frame ones, with some missing. The sample holds 150,000 to 200,000 clones, over 70% seen once. Material: PBMCs. The receptors stem from a woman under 30 in good health and CMV-seropositive.

This sequence joins TRBV19 and TRBJ1-6; D is possibly TRBD1 (5 bases). Germline assignment: CDR1 LNHDA and CDR2 SQIVND (reference sequence). V lost 7 bases to trimming and J lost 8 bases, with 12 bases between them. This CDR3 contains 13 residues. CDR3 sequence: CASTRGEYSPLHF. The CDR3 DNA is TGTGCCAGTACTCGGGGGGAATATTCACCCCTCCACTTT.

V usage is TRBV7-2 and J usage is TRBJ2-3, with 14 bases identical to TRBD2. The CDR3 consists of 17 residues. Germline CDR1 is SGHTA and CDR2 is FQGNSA. V lost 5 bases and J lost 0; bases outside the gene matches: 4. CDR3 residues: CASSRLAGGLSTDTQYF. The CDR3 DNA reads TGTGCCAGCAGCCGACTAGCGGGGGGGCTTAGCACAGATACGCAGTATTTT.

This chain joins TRBV6-5 and TRBJ1-5; 9 bases fit TRBD1. The length of the CDR3 is 15 residues. Germline V gene data show CDR1 as MNHEY and CDR2 as SVGAGI. J gave up 2 bases and V 6 bases, and 5 bases lay outside the gene matches. This CDR3 is CASRGQGGRNQPQHF. In nucleotides, the CDR3 is TGTGCCAGCAGGGGACAGGGCGGTCGCAATCAGCCCCAGCATTTT.

V and J are TRBV12-5 and TRBJ2-2, with 11 bases identical to TRBD1. The CDR3 covers 15 residues. Germline V gives CDR1 LGHNT, CDR2 FRNRAP. V shed 5 bases and J 5 bases; nucleotides not matched to a gene: 4. The CDR3 DNA reads TGTGCTAGTGGTGAGGGACAGGGGGAGACCGGGGAGCTGTTTTTT. It codes for CASGEGQGETGELFF.

This clone occurred a few times. This chain connects TRBV11-2 to TRBJ2-3; 9 bases line up with TRBD2. CDR3 size: 17 residues. The germline V gene has CDR1 SGHAT and CDR2 FQNNGV. V lost 5 bases, J lost 1 base, and 10 bases stayed unmatched. CDR3: CASSPRGGGGGTDTQYF. In DNA, the CDR3 is TGTGCCAGCAGCCCGAGGGGTGGCGGGGGGGGCACAGATACGCAGTATTTT.

This clone appeared a few times. The chain carries TRBV2 and TRBJ2-7; 8 bases match TRBD2. The CDR3 sequence is 14 residues long. Germline V lookup: CDR1 SNHLY, CDR2 FYNNEI. Trimming cost V 6 bases and J 1 base; bases outside gene matches: 5. CDR3 region: CASSDGTRSYEQYF. CDR3 coding DNA: TGTGCCAGCAGCGATGGGACTAGATCCTACGAGCAGTACTTC. The full variable domain, its missing parts supplied by reference TRBV2 and TRBJ2-7, is EPEVTQTPSHQVTQMGQEVILRCVPISNHLYFYWYRQILGQKVEFLVSFYNNEISEKSEIFDDQFSVERPDGSNFTLKIRSTKLEDSAMYFCASSDGTRSYEQYFGPGTRLTVT.

The gene calls are TRBV5-5 and TRBJ2-3, with 14 bases that match TRBD2. Trimming at V came to 4 bases and at J to 0 bases, leaving 10 bases not matched to a gene. Germline V gene lookup returns CDR1 SGHKS and CDR2 YYEKEE (reference sequence). The CDR3 loop spans 19 amino acids. The CDR3 sequence: CASSLTRTSGRSSTDTQYF. The CDR3 DNA reads TGTGCCAGCAGCCTTACGCGGACTAGCGGGAGGTCTAGCACAGATACGCAGTATTTT.

The CDR3, as DNA: TGCGCCAGCTCCCAGTTTACTAGGGATACGCAGTATTTT. Residues: CASSQFTRDTQYF. This chain links TRBV10-2 with TRBJ2-3; the D gene is possibly TRBD2 (5 bases). This CDR3 region has 13 residues. V was pared by 8 bases and J by 6 bases, with 15 bases between. Germline CDR1 reads WSHSY; CDR2 reads SAAADI.

The genes are TRBV4-1 and TRBJ2-5; 10 bases are a match to TRBD2. Germline CDR1 MGHRA, CDR2 YSYEKL. The CDR3 covers 16 residues. Trimming cost V 1 base and J 6 bases; bases outside gene matches: 8. The CDR3, as DNA: TGCGCCAGCAGCCAAGTCCCCAGCGGGGGGGCAAAGACCCAGTACTTC. This gives the protein CASSQVPSGGAKTQYF.

The chain is built from TRBV6-1 and TRBJ2-3; possibly TRBD2 for D (5 bases). This CDR3 has 15 amino acids. Trimming removed 4 bases from V and 1 base from J, with 12 bases in between. Germline CDR1 is MNHNS and CDR2 is SASEGT. The CDR3 nucleotides read TGTGCCAGCAGTGCACTCGCCGGGGGCACAGATACGCAGTATTTT. It specifies CASSALAGGTDTQYF.

The chain combines TRBV19 with TRBJ1-3; TRBD1 agrees at 7 bases. CDR1 LNHDA and CDR2 SQIVND come from the germline V gene (reference sequence). The CDR3 spans 15 residues. V shed 7 bases and J 3 bases; nucleotides not matched to a gene: 9. This chain's CDR3 is CASTVDREHGNTIYF. Here the CDR3 DNA reads TGTGCCAGTACCGTCGACAGGGAACATGGAAACACCATATATTTT.